This entry lists 7 T cell receptor beta chains sequenced from one sample in a study of T cell repertoires in cytomegalovirus infection. Each CDR3 protein gets one entry after TCRdb re-called the reads with MiXCR. The sample consists of 500,000 or so distinct CDR3 sequences, approximately 15% of them appearing once. The specimen was CD8+ T cells from PBMCs. These receptors all stem from a human donor in good health (CMV status not recorded). Some clones in this sample may be carry-over from other donors' samples.

The sample holds a few counts of this clonotype. The chain recombines TRBV2 with TRBJ2-1; D may be TRBD1 (6 bases). Germline CDR1 reads SNHLY; CDR2 reads FYNNEI. CDR3 size: 15 residues. Trimming took off 6 bases at V and 6 bases at J, with 18 bases between the two ends. The CDR3 protein is CASRTGPNLANEQFF. The CDR3 bases are TGTGCCAGCAGGACAGGCCCAAACCTGGCCAATGAGCAGTTCTTC.

The chain employs TRBV19 and TRBJ1-4; TRBD1 aligns across 7 bases. Trimming cost V 6 bases and J 0 bases; bases outside gene matches: 7. Germline assignment: CDR1 LNHDA and CDR2 SQIVND (reference sequence). This CDR3 has 16 amino acids. The DNA of the CDR3 is TGTGCCAGTAGCTTTCTCGACAGGGCAACTAATGAAAAACTGTTTTTT. Translation: CASSFLDRATNEKLFF.

This clonotype was seen only a few times. The chain is built from TRBV4-1 and TRBJ1-2; D is unclear. Germline V gene sequence: CDR1 MGHRA, CDR2 YSYEKL. The CDR3 runs 16 residues. V lost 0 bases, J lost 7 bases, and 18 bases lay in between. The CDR3: CASSQDLGGYVGGYTF. The CDR3 DNA is TGCGCCAGCAGCCAAGATTTAGGAGGGTACGTGGGTGGCTACACCTTC.

This clonotype was observed a handful of times. DNA of the CDR3: TGTGCCAGCGAGGAGGGGGCTCTCACAGATACGCAGTATTTT. This codes for CASEEGALTDTQYF. The chain recombines TRBV2 with TRBJ2-3, with D maybe TRBD1 (7 bases). CDR3 size: 14 residues. Trimming shortened V by 8 bases and J by 2 bases, and 14 bases separated the two germline ends. Looked up from germline, CDR1 is SNHLY and CDR2 is FYNNEI.

V and J are TRBV19 and TRBJ1-1, with D unclear. This CDR3 is 15 amino acids long. Per the germline V gene, CDR1 is LNHDA and CDR2 is SQIVND (reference sequence). V was pared by 7 bases and J by 6 bases, with 21 bases between. This chain's CDR3 is CASTLGFSPLSEAFF. The CDR3, as DNA: TGTGCCAGTACCCTGGGTTTTTCTCCTTTGTCTGAAGCTTTCTTT.

This clonotype was picked up many times. CDR3 amino acids: CASSFHLAGGGNEQFF. In nucleotides, the CDR3 is TGTGCCAGCAGTTTCCACCTAGCGGGGGGAGGGAATGAGCAGTTCTTC. The V call is TRBV12-3 or TRBV12-4, the J call TRBJ2-1; 11 bases align to TRBD2. There are 16 residues in the CDR3. With V trimmed by 3 bases and J by 7 bases, 8 bases remained unmatched.

The CDR3 loop is CASSTRALSGNTIYF. As DNA, the CDR3 is TGTGCCAGCAGCACCAGGGCGCTCTCTGGAAACACCATATATTTT. V usage is TRBV27 and J usage is TRBJ1-3, with D possibly being TRBD1 (5 bases). CDR3 size: 15 residues. The V gene lost 6 bases and the J gene lost 0 bases, with 12 bases spanning the gap. Looked up from germline, CDR1 is MNHEY and CDR2 is SMNVEV (reference sequence).